Detailed here is one TCR beta chain. It has no known antigen specificity. No base quality information exists; no much larger clone differs at one position. The CDR3 runs 17 residues from the cysteine to the phenylalanine. Just the 51-base CDR3 DNA is kept, in frame starting at base 1. According to the germline V gene, CDR1 reads SGHRS and CDR2 reads YFSETQ. Trimming takes 3 bases from V and 1 base from J, and the germline ends sit 16 bases apart. Peripheral blood CD8+ and CD4+ T cells from healthy donors, Susac syndrome patients and multiple sclerosis patients were profiled by high-throughput TCR beta sequencing. Susac syndrome patients met recently defined diagnostic criteria for definite or probable disease. Bulk CD8+ and CD4+ T cells were purified magnetically by negative isolation, whereas CD8+ TEMRA cells were enriched by FACS. Blood was drawn into EDTA tubes, processed within 24 hours, and PBMCs were isolated by density gradient centrifugation. PBMCs intended for TCR sequencing were cryopreserved in liquid nitrogen and thawed later in a water bath at 37 degrees C. A purity of at least 90% was achieved for sorted or isolated CD4+, CD8+ and CD8+ TEMRA cells.

This sample stems from a study of CD8 T cells in Susac syndrome (dated by TCRdb to between 2018 and 2020). Broadly, across the study: Among the Susac syndrome patients who were sequenced, clinically active disease was present in more than 5 and clinical remission was observed in roughly eight. Susac syndrome patients were therapy-naive, on corticosteroids (some also receiving IVIg), or on IVIg alone at blood withdrawal. The study used repertoire sequencing to test whether antigen drove CD8+ T cell activation and differentiation in Susac syndrome.

The paper as a whole reports these results and caveats: No clonal expansion was detected in the CD4+ T cell repertoire of Susac syndrome patients. The study acknowledged that relatively few individuals were included in the TCR sequencing and HLA analysis.

RNA was extracted with the RNeasy kit and about 0.5 to 1 ug was reverse transcribed using random hexamers. The immunoSEQ multiplex PCR assay, which covers 54 Vbeta and 13 Jbeta segments, was used to amplify TCR beta CDR3 regions. PCR amplification bias was corrected by using a synthetic template baseline for primer optimization and computational correction. On the authors' methods: Reads were annotated to V, D and J genes according to IMGT and were analyzed with immunoSEQ Analyzer, with only productive sequences retained. To calculate clonality, Shannon entropy was normalized by log2 of the number of productive unique sequences and then subtracted from one. Public and private clones were assessed among the 100 most prevalent clones of each patient and control. Susac-specific clones were defined as absent from healthy and MS cohorts, roughly 1,100 published viral clones and other ImmuneACCESS disease sequences. TCRdb ran its own pipeline on the public reads, namely fastp trimming at Q25 and MiXCR clone calling, and kept in-frame beta chains. All rows with the same CDR3 protein become a single entry with the most common DNA and genes. For this entry, the V and J calls and clone size follow TCRdb and not the study's own pipeline. The table for this sample lists about 180,000 distinct CDR3 sequences; roughly 94% of them were counted only once. The ten largest clones capture approximately 0.099% of the sample.

Sequenced: CD4+ T cells from PBMCs. The chain is made from TRBV5-1 and TRBJ1-4; the D gene is perhaps TRBD1, from 5 matching bases. The clonotype was recovered from a human donor with Susac syndrome. The base sequence is TGCGCCAGCAGCTCCTCGGGGGGATCGGGAACTAATGAAAAACTGTTTTTT. Protein translation: CASSSSGGSGTNEKLFF.